This TCR beta chain was identified during a study of OX40 agonist ivuxolimab in advanced cancers. Using immunoSEQ multiplex PCR, the repertoire was profiled, and TCRdb retains in-frame clones only, with some absent. The sample holds tens of thousands of clones; roughly 90% are singletons and the top ten take 2% to 3%. The CDR3 consists of 15 residues. Trimming cost V 2 bases and J 4 bases, with 15 bases left between them. Germline V gene data show CDR1 as KGHSH and CDR2 as LQKENI. Sequenced here: CD4+ or CD8+ T cells sorted from blood, sampled in a trial of the OX40 agonist ivuxolimab. This sequence was found in an adult with an advanced solid tumor such as melanoma, head and neck, liver or kidney cancer. J is TRBJ2-7 and V is TRBV18; D might be TRBD2 (6 bases). In nucleotides, the CDR3 is TGTGCCAGCTCACCATCGGGTCCTAGCGCGTACGAGCAGTACTTC. It is translated as CASSPSGPSAYEQYF.